Each of the 13 T cell receptor beta chains below was sequenced from the same sample in a study of CD8 T cells in Susac syndrome. Random-hexamer reverse transcription was applied to roughly 0.45 to 1 ug RNA. MiXCR was run by TCRdb on the immunoSEQ multiplex PCR reads, yielding one entry per CDR3 protein. The sample carries hundreds of thousands of distinct CDR3 sequences, approximately 85% recorded once. Sequenced input: CD8+ T cells from PBMCs. Every receptor here comes from a human donor with multiple sclerosis.

This chain links TRBV11-1 with TRBJ1-2; a weak D match, TRBD1 (5 bases). The V gene lost 10 bases and the J gene lost 3 bases, with 24 bases spanning the gap. Germline V gives CDR1 SGHAT, CDR2 FQDESV (reference sequence). The CDR3 loop spans 16 amino acids. CDR3 nucleotides: TGTGCCACCAGAGGGACTGACCTCTCGAGGGACTATGGCTACACCTTC. It yields the protein CATRGTDLSRDYGYTF.

This chain links TRBV2 with TRBJ2-1; 9 positions agree with TRBD1. The CDR3 length is 15 residues. The V gene's germline CDR1 is SNHLY and CDR2 FYNNEI. The junction had 7 bases not matched to a gene; V was cut back by 10 bases and J by 0 bases. The CDR3 here is CATLLTGGSYNEQFF. The CDR3 DNA sequence: TGTGCCACCCTCCTGACAGGGGGCTCCTACAATGAGCAGTTCTTC.

The rearrangement links TRBV6-5 to TRBJ1-5; D ambiguous. Germline V gives CDR1 MNHEY, CDR2 SVGAGI. CDR3 length: 14 amino acids. The V gene lost 0 bases and the J gene lost 2 bases, with 5 bases spanning the gap. The CDR3 reads CASSYSPGNQPQHF. For the CDR3, the DNA is TGTGCCAGCAGTTACTCCCCAGGCAATCAGCCCCAGCATTTT.

This chain connects TRBV7-9 to TRBJ2-3, with TRBD2 identical over 13 bases. The ends lost 3 bases at V and 3 bases at J; junction bases unmatched: 6. Germline CDR1 SEHNR, CDR2 FQNEAQ (reference sequence). This CDR3 is built from 17 residues. This CDR3 is CASSFRTSGSFTDTQYF. Written as DNA, the CDR3 is TGTGCCAGCAGCTTTCGGACTAGCGGGAGCTTTACAGATACGCAGTATTTT. The whole variable domain, filled in from reference TRBV7-9 and TRBJ2-3, reads DTGVSQNPRHKITKRGQNVTFRCDPISEHNRLYWYRQTLGQGPEFLTYFQNEAQLEKSRLLSDRFSAERPKGSFSTLEIQRTEQGDSAMYLCASSFRTSGSFTDTQYFGPGTRLTVL.

The V and J genes are TRBV19 and TRBJ2-4, with TRBD2 as a possible D gene (6 bases). The germline CDR1 and CDR2 sequences are LNHDA and SQIVND (reference sequence). The length of the CDR3 is 13 residues. Trimming pared 3 bases from V and 7 bases from J, leaving 10 bases between. Written as DNA, the CDR3 is TGTGCCAGTAGTATGCGGGGCGCGAACATTCAGTACTTC. Translation: CASSMRGANIQYF.

CDR3 sequence reads: CASSAPWGTGELFF. The CDR3 DNA reads TGTGCCAGCAGCGCCCCTTGGGGCACCGGGGAGCTGTTTTTT. The V call is TRBV11-3, the J call TRBJ2-2, with no clear D. The CDR3 extends over 14 amino acids. Looked up from germline, CDR1 is SGHNT and CDR2 is YENEEA. The ends were cut back, 5 bases at V and 4 bases at J, with 11 bases in the middle.

There are a few counts of this clonotype. J is TRBJ2-7 and V is TRBV7-6; D perhaps matches TRBD2 (5 bases). The CDR3 covers 17 residues. The ends were cut back, 2 bases at V and 3 bases at J, with 20 bases in the middle. Germline values: CDR1 SGHVS, CDR2 FNYEAQ. The CDR3, as DNA: TGTGCCAGCAGCTTATCACGCCGGGGTCTTGGAGGCTACGAGCAGTACTTC. It yields the protein CASSLSRRGLGGYEQYF.

V and J are TRBV9 and TRBJ2-3; no reliable D call. The CDR3 is 19 residues long. Trimming removed 4 bases at V and 0 bases at J, with 24 bases between. CDR1 and CDR2 from the germline V gene are SGDLS and YYNGEE. The CDR3 region is CASSPHLALMNPSTDTQYF. The CDR3 coding sequence is TGTGCCAGCAGCCCCCATCTCGCACTTATGAACCCTAGCACAGATACGCAGTATTTT.

This clonotype was seen just once. V and J are TRBV27 and TRBJ2-7; the D gene is possibly TRBD1 (5 bases). Germline CDR1 reads MNHEY; CDR2 reads SMNVEV (reference sequence). This CDR3 is built from 14 residues. Trimming removed 4 bases at V and 2 bases at J, with 12 bases between. The CDR3 sequence is CASSWKGPAYEQYF. In nucleotides, the CDR3 is TGTGCCAGCAGTTGGAAGGGGCCAGCCTACGAGCAGTACTTC.

J is TRBJ2-7 and V is TRBV6-2 or TRBV6-3; a weak D match, TRBD2 (7 bases). This CDR3 has 11 amino acids. The germline V gene has CDR1 MNHEY and CDR2 SVGEGT. Trimming stripped 10 bases from V and 5 bases from J, with 12 bases between. The CDR3 protein is CATRGAHEQYF. Written as DNA, the CDR3 is TGTGCCACCCGGGGGGCCCACGAGCAGTACTTC.

The rearrangement joins TRBV9 to TRBJ2-7; TRBD1 or TRBD2 may be the D gene (5 bases each). The V end was cut by 3 bases, the J end by 2 bases, with 12 bases between. Germline assignment: CDR1 SGDLS and CDR2 YYNGEE. The CDR3 has 14 residues. Written as DNA, the CDR3 is TGTGCCAGCAGCGCAAGGGACCCAGCCTACGAGCAGTACTTC. Translation gives CASSARDPAYEQYF. Variable domain in full (rest from reference TRBV9 and TRBJ2-7): DSGVTQTPKHLITATGQRVTLRCSPRSGDLSVYWYQQSLDQGLQFLIQYYNGEERAKGNILERFSAQQFPDLHSELNLSSLELGDSALYFCASSARDPAYEQYFGPGTRLTVT.

CDR3 protein: CASRRGEKLFF. DNA for the CDR3: TGTGCCAGTAGGAGGGGTGAAAAACTGTTTTTT. This chain joins TRBV19 and TRBJ1-4; D may be TRBD1 (5 bases). From germline, CDR1 is LNHDA and CDR2 SQIVND (reference sequence). Trimming stripped 6 bases from V and 7 bases from J, with 6 bases between. The CDR3 runs 11 residues.

The chain has TRBV2 and TRBJ1-5; possible D gene TRBD1, 5 bases. V was clipped by 8 bases and J by 4 bases, with 9 bases between them. In germline, CDR1 is SNHLY, CDR2 FYNNEI. The CDR3 runs to 12 residues. DNA for the CDR3: TGTGCCAGCGACGGGGGGAATCAGCCCCAGCATTTT. As protein: CASDGGNQPQHF.